This entry lists 27 T cell receptor beta chains sequenced from one sample in a study of control samples from healthy donors and cancer patients. Sequencing was performed with immunoSEQ multiplex PCR; in TCRdb, only in-frame clones are kept and a portion is missing. This table has 95,000 to 150,000 clones, more than 80% appearing once. The sample taken for sequencing was blood. These receptors were obtained from a man between 50 and 59 years old in good health.

To note about this clone: Additional DNA sequences in this sample encode the identical CDR3. The chain combines TRBV10-3 with TRBJ2-1; 10 bases align to TRBD1. This CDR3 contains 17 residues. With 9 bases clipped from V and 3 bases from J, the junction kept 14 bases outside the gene matches. The germline CDR1 and CDR2 sequences are ENHRY and SYGVKD. CDR3 sequence: CAIQDTTGQGYYNEQFF. For the CDR3, the DNA is TGTGCCATTCAGGACACTACGGGACAGGGGTACTACAATGAGCAGTTCTTC.

The CDR3 coding sequence is TGTGCCAGCACCCCGCGGGTGGGCGGGGAGCTGTTTTTT. Protein sequence: CASTPRVGGELFF. The J gene is TRBJ2-2, the V gene TRBV6-5, with D tentatively TRBD2 (5 bases). Germline CDR1 reads MNHEY; CDR2 reads SVGAGI. Trimming stripped 7 bases from V and 7 bases from J, with 13 bases between. The CDR3 length is 13 residues.

Concerning this clone: In the same sample, other DNA sequences code for this CDR3. The V and J genes are TRBV9 and TRBJ1-1; the D gene is possibly TRBD1 (5 bases). Germline lookup yields CDR1 SGDLS and CDR2 YYNGEE. V shed 0 bases and J shed 0 bases, with 6 bases lying between them. This CDR3 has 14 residues. The CDR3 protein is CASSVGGMNTEAFF. CDR3 DNA: TGTGCCAGCAGCGTAGGGGGGATGAACACTGAAGCTTTCTTT.

The chain recombines TRBV5-1 with TRBJ2-1, with D unclear. Looked up from germline, CDR1 is SGHRS and CDR2 is YFSETQ. V lost 0 bases to trimming and J lost 6 bases, with 4 bases between them. The CDR3 length is 12 residues. The CDR3 here is CASSLVVNEQFF. Written as DNA, the CDR3 is TGCGCCAGCAGCTTGGTGGTCAATGAGCAGTTCTTC.

This clone was picked up one time. The genes are TRBV9 and TRBJ2-3; D gene uncertain. Trimming stripped 1 base from V and 0 bases from J, with 12 bases between. This CDR3 spans 16 amino acids. Germline values: CDR1 SGDLS, CDR2 YYNGEE. CDR3 DNA sequence: TGTGCCAGCAGCGTAATGGCAGGCCCTAGCACAGATACGCAGTATTTT. It translates to CASSVMAGPSTDTQYF.

J is TRBJ2-3 and V is TRBV24-1; possibly TRBD1 for D (6 bases). This CDR3 has 14 amino acids. Trimming removed 6 bases at V and 3 bases at J, with 12 bases between. The germline V gene has CDR1 KGHDR and CDR2 SFDVKD. This CDR3 reads CATSKRTATDTQYF. As DNA, the CDR3 is TGTGCCACCAGTAAGAGGACAGCTACAGATACGCAGTATTTT.

The genes are TRBV19 and TRBJ1-1; D not certain. This CDR3 comprises 15 residues. Looked up from germline, CDR1 is LNHDA and CDR2 is SQIVND (reference sequence). Trimming shortened V by 2 bases and J by 1 base, and 11 bases separated the two germline ends. CDR3: CASSILGGSNTEAFF. CDR3 nucleotide sequence: TGTGCCAGTAGTATACTTGGAGGATCGAACACTGAAGCTTTCTTT. Complete variable domain (other parts from reference TRBV19 and TRBJ1-1): DGGITQSPKYLFRKEGQNVTLSCEQNLNHDAMYWYRQDPGQGLRLIYYSQIVNDFQKGDIAEGYSVSREKKESFPLTVTSAQKNPTAFYLCASSILGGSNTEAFFGQGTRLTVV.

The chain joins TRBV5-6 to TRBJ1-1, with 8 positions matching TRBD1. V shed 6 bases and J 1 base; nucleotides not matched to a gene: 14. The CDR3 is made up of 17 amino acids. In germline, CDR1 is SGHDT, CDR2 YYEEEE. Here the CDR3 reads CASILLAQGAGNTEAFF. The CDR3 nucleotides read TGTGCCAGCATCCTACTGGCCCAGGGGGCAGGGAACACTGAAGCTTTCTTT.

This clone was counted once. The chain joins TRBV4-1 to TRBJ1-2, with TRBD1 matching 7 bases. Germline V gene lookup returns CDR1 MGHRA and CDR2 YSYEKL. The V gene end was trimmed by 1 base and the J gene end by 5 bases; junction bases not matched to a gene: 10. The CDR3 sequence is 16 residues long. The CDR3 here is CASSQGYGTAPYGYTF. The DNA of the CDR3 is TGCGCCAGCAGCCAAGGATACGGGACAGCTCCTTATGGCTACACCTTC.

This chain uses TRBV30 with TRBJ2-1; D possibly matches TRBD1 or TRBD2 (5 bases each). The CDR3 sequence is 15 residues long. V was clipped by 0 bases and J by 8 bases, with 17 bases between them. Looked up from germline, CDR1 is GTSNPN and CDR2 is SVGIG (reference sequence). The CDR3 sequence: CAWSVLGHGEHEQFF. The CDR3 DNA reads TGTGCCTGGAGTGTACTTGGACATGGGGAGCATGAGCAGTTCTTC.

There are many counts of this clone. V is TRBV13 and J is TRBJ1-1, with D hard to call. From germline, CDR1 is PRHDT and CDR2 FYEKMQ (reference sequence). CDR3 size: 11 residues. V lost 5 bases and J 3 bases, leaving 4 bases between the germline ends. The CDR3 DNA reads as TGTGCCAGCAGCGAAGACACTGAAGCTTTCTTT. Encoded protein: CASSEDTEAFF.

The CDR3 sequence: CASSLQGQGTEAFF. Here the CDR3 DNA reads TGTGCCAGCAGCTTACAGGGACAGGGGACTGAAGCTTTCTTT. The chain employs TRBV7-2 and TRBJ1-1; 10 bases map to TRBD1. Germline V CDR1 and CDR2: SGHTA, FQGNSA. Losses at the gene ends were 2 bases for V and 5 bases for J; bases not matched to a gene: 2. This CDR3 has 14 residues.

This chain's CDR3 is CASSFARGVSYNEQFF. CDR3 bases: TGTGCCAGCAGCTTCGCTCGCGGGGTCTCCTACAATGAGCAGTTCTTC. The chain recombines TRBV11-2 with TRBJ2-1; D possibly corresponds to TRBD2 (6 bases). Trimming stripped 3 bases from V and 0 bases from J, with 12 bases between. The germline gives CDR1 SGHAT, CDR2 FQNNGV. The CDR3 has 16 residues.

This chain joins TRBV4-2 and TRBJ2-7, with 11 bases that match TRBD1. Germline CDR1 and CDR2: LGHNA and YNFKEQ. Germline trimming cut 4 bases from V and 2 bases from J; bases unmatched to any gene: 7. The CDR3 extends over 16 amino acids. The CDR3 region is CASSRTPGQGAYEQYF. In nucleotides, the CDR3 is TGTGCCAGCAGCCGGACCCCGGGACAGGGGGCCTACGAGCAGTACTTC.

The rearrangement uses TRBV18 and TRBJ2-1, with D perhaps matching TRBD1 or TRBD2 (6 bases each). Germline assignment: CDR1 KGHSH and CDR2 LQKENI. The CDR3 is 15 amino acids. Trimming removed 6 bases from V and 3 bases from J, with 15 bases in between. CDR3 bases: TGTGCCAGCTCCCGCGGGGTCAGGGGCTACAATGAGCAGTTCTTC. This sequence encodes CASSRGVRGYNEQFF.

J is TRBJ1-2 and V is TRBV7-9; TRBD1 agrees at 7 bases. This CDR3 has 13 residues. Germline V gene sequence: CDR1 SEHNR, CDR2 FQNEAQ (reference sequence). Trimming took 11 bases from V and 7 from J; bases not matched to a gene: 13. The CDR3 spells CAVTGVELGGYTF. The CDR3 region has the DNA TGTGCCGTTACAGGGGTTGAACTTGGTGGCTACACCTTC.

The gene calls are TRBV3-1 (or the pseudogene TRBV3-2) and TRBJ1-1; possible D gene TRBD1, 6 bases. Germline V CDR1 and CDR2: LGHDT, YNNKEL (reference sequence). V was clipped by 5 bases and J by 11 bases, with 12 bases between them. The CDR3 runs to 11 residues. The CDR3 region is CASSLEGVAFF. The CDR3 nucleotides read TGTGCCAGCAGCTTAGAGGGGGTGGCTTTCTTT.

This chain links TRBV29-1 with TRBJ1-1, with a tentative D call TRBD1 (6 bases). Germline assignment: CDR1 SQVTM and CDR2 ANQGSEA. The CDR3 runs 16 residues. Trimming pared 7 bases from V and 0 bases from J, leaving 21 bases between. The CDR3 DNA reads TGCAGCGCAGGCAGGGGCCCCGGTGTTATGAACACTGAAGCTTTCTTT. Its protein is CSAGRGPGVMNTEAFF.

This clone was counted only a few times. This chain uses TRBV27 with TRBJ2-7; 7 bases fit TRBD2. CDR1 and CDR2 (germline): MNHEY, SMNVEV (reference sequence). This CDR3 comprises 15 residues. Trimming cost V 5 bases and J 2 bases; bases outside gene matches: 9. CDR3: CASSPGPSGAYEQYF. The CDR3 nucleotides read TGTGCCAGCAGTCCGGGTCCTAGCGGCGCCTACGAGCAGTACTTC.

This clone has just one count. This chain uses TRBV19 with TRBJ1-1; 7 bases align to TRBD1. With V trimmed by 2 bases and J by 7 bases, 10 bases remained unmatched. The germline CDR1 and CDR2 sequences are LNHDA and SQIVND (reference sequence). The CDR3 runs 15 residues. The DNA of the CDR3 is TGTGCCAGTAGTATATGGGACACTCACAGGGGTGAAGCTTTCTTT. This encodes CASSIWDTHRGEAFF.

V and J are TRBV6-5 and TRBJ2-3, with TRBD2 matching 8 bases. The ends lost 9 bases at V and 4 bases at J; junction bases unmatched: 6. The CDR3 contains 13 residues. CDR1 and CDR2 from the germline V gene are MNHEY and SVGAGI. The DNA for the CDR3 is TGTGCCAGTGACGGGGGGGCCCCAGATACGCAGTATTTT. Protein product: CASDGGAPDTQYF.

The V call is TRBV6-1, the J call TRBJ1-1, with 8 bases that match TRBD1. The CDR3 totals 14 residues. CDR1 and CDR2 (germline): MNHNS, SASEGT. V dropped 1 base and J dropped 6; count of bases not matched to a gene: 4. CDR3 residues: CASSEGTGRAEAFF. CDR3 sequence (DNA): TGTGCCAGCAGTGAAGGGACAGGGCGGGCTGAAGCTTTCTTT.

The chain joins TRBV6-2 or TRBV6-3 to TRBJ2-1, with D possibly TRBD2 on 5 matching bases. Trimming removed 0 bases from V and 0 bases from J, with 12 bases in between. Germline lookup yields CDR1 MNHEY and CDR2 SVGEGT. The CDR3 has 17 amino acids. The CDR3 DNA follows: TGTGCCAGCAGTTACTCCGGCACCGGAGGCTCCTACAATGAGCAGTTCTTC. It codes for CASSYSGTGGSYNEQFF.

The chain couples TRBV9 to TRBJ2-1; 13 bases are shared with TRBD2. CDR3 size: 14 residues. V was clipped by 4 bases and J by 6 bases; unmatched bases: 1. Looked up from germline, CDR1 is SGDLS and CDR2 is YYNGEE. The CDR3 nucleotides are TGTGCCAGCAGCTGGACTAGCGGGGGCAATGAGCAGTTCTTC. Protein product: CASSWTSGGNEQFF.

The chain employs TRBV24-1 and TRBJ2-7; TRBD1 might be the D (6 bases). V lost 4 bases to trimming and J lost 0 bases, with 12 bases between them. The CDR3 has 15 amino acids. The germline gives CDR1 KGHDR, CDR2 SFDVKD. CDR3 coding DNA: TGTGCCACCAGTGAGTCTGACAGGAGCTCCTACGAGCAGTACTTC. It translates to CATSESDRSSYEQYF.

This sequence joins TRBV7-9 and TRBJ2-5; 8 bases are shared with TRBD2. The CDR3 contains 12 residues. Germline lookup yields CDR1 SEHNR and CDR2 FQNEAQ (reference sequence). V lost 5 bases to trimming and J lost 5 bases; unmatched junction nucleotides: 1. The CDR3 DNA sequence: TGTGCCAGCAGCCGACTAGCGGAGACCCAGTACTTC. Translation gives CASSRLAETQYF. Variable domain in full (rest from reference TRBV7-9 and TRBJ2-5): DTGVSQNPRHKITKRGQNVTFRCDPISEHNRLYWYRQTLGQGPEFLTYFQNEAQLEKSRLLSDRFSAERPKGSFSTLEIQRTEQGDSAMYLCASSRLAETQYFGPGTRLLVL.

This chain joins TRBV9 and TRBJ1-2, with no clear D. Germline CDR1 is SGDLS and CDR2 is YYNGEE. With 1 base removed from V and 5 bases from J, the gap between germline ends came to 12 bases. There are 14 residues in the CDR3. This CDR3 is CASSVYGPRYGYTF. The CDR3 DNA reads as TGTGCCAGCAGCGTATATGGGCCACGGTATGGCTACACCTTC.